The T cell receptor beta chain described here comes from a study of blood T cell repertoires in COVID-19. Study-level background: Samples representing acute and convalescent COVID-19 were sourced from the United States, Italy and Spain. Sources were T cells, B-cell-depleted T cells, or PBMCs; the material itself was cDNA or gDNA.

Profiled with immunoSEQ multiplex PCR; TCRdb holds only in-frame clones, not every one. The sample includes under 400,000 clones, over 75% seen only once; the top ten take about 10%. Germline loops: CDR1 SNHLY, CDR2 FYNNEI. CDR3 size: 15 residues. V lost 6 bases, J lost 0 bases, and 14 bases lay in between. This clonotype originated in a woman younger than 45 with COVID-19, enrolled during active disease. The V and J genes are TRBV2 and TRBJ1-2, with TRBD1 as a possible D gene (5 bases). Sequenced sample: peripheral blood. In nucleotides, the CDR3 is TGTGCCAGCAGGCGGTGGGGGGATCCTAACTATGGCTACACCTTC. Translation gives CASRRWGDPNYGYTF.